These 16 T cell receptor beta chains were all obtained from the same sample, sequenced in a study of vaccination and CD4 T cells after COVID-19. These receptors' antigens are unknown. The time point denotes: late sampling 161 to 241 days after vaccination in three convalescent patients. The sample's treatment: roughly nine-day PBMC culture with coronavirus spike peptide pools or control peptides (ViraFEST assay). The Oncomine TCR Beta short-read assay was applied to DNA of cultured CD4+ T cells. TCRdb passed the PCR reads through MiXCR, listing each CDR3 protein once. Altogether roughly 23,000 distinct CDR3 sequences are present, around two fifths being singletons, with the ten largest covering 25% to 30%. Sequenced material: CD4+ T cells from blood, cultured in vitro, taken about 7 months after SARS-CoV-2 vaccination. These receptors originate from a human donor who had recovered from COVID-19.

This clonotype showed up just a few times. V usage is TRBV7-9 and J usage is TRBJ2-1, with 9 bases aligning to TRBD2. After removal of 4 bases from V and 3 bases from J, the junction contained 4 bases not matched to a gene. The germline V gene has CDR1 SEHNR and CDR2 FQNEAQ (reference sequence). There are 15 residues in the CDR3. The CDR3 bases are TGTGCCAGCAGCTACTTAGCGGGGGACTACAATGAGCAGTTCTTC. Translation: CASSYLAGDYNEQFF.

This clonotype was detected once. The chain combines TRBV18 with TRBJ2-1, with D tentatively TRBD2 (6 bases). V was trimmed by 3 bases and J by 6 bases, leaving 9 bases between them. Per the germline V gene, CDR1 is KGHSH and CDR2 is LQKENI. The CDR3 is 13 amino acids. CDR3 protein: CASSPPSVNEQFF. As DNA, the CDR3 is TGTGCCAGCTCACCTCCTAGCGTCAATGAGCAGTTCTTC.

This sequence joins TRBV7-6 and TRBJ2-2; D perhaps matches TRBD2 (5 bases). The germline CDR1 and CDR2 sequences are SGHVS and FNYEAQ. V was clipped by 1 base and J by 3 bases, with 9 bases between them. The CDR3 length is 15 residues. CDR3 region: CASSLVSGDTGELFF. CDR3 sequence (DNA): TGTGCCAGCAGCTTAGTCTCCGGGGACACCGGGGAGCTGTTTTTT.

The genes are TRBV20-1 and TRBJ1-5, with 7 bases aligning to TRBD1. The germline CDR1 and CDR2 sequences are DFQATT and SNEGSKA (reference sequence). The CDR3 contains 13 residues. The junction had 5 bases not matched to a gene; V was cut back by 6 bases and J by 3 bases. The CDR3 reads CSATDRPNQPQHF. For the CDR3, the DNA is TGCAGTGCAACGGACAGGCCCAATCAGCCCCAGCATTTT.

This clonotype was detected only a few times. The V and J genes are TRBV7-2 and TRBJ2-1; 9 nucleotides align to TRBD2. The CDR3 is 14 residues long. Trimming cost V 3 bases and J 9 bases; bases outside gene matches: 6. CDR1 is SGHTA and CDR2 is FQGNSA in the germline V gene. DNA for the CDR3: TGTGCCAGCAGCTTCTTAGCGGGAGATGGTGAGCAGTTCTTC. This encodes CASSFLAGDGEQFF.

This clonotype was found once. This chain joins TRBV7-9 and TRBJ1-1; D is unresolved. CDR1 is SEHNR, CDR2 FQNEAQ, per germline (reference sequence). This CDR3 is built from 15 residues. The ends were cut back, 2 bases at V and 2 bases at J, with 12 bases in the middle. The CDR3 spells CASSLILAGNTEAFF. The CDR3 DNA reads as TGTGCCAGCAGCTTAATCCTTGCAGGCAACACTGAAGCTTTCTTT.

This clonotype occurred a few times. This chain joins TRBV20-1 and TRBJ1-2; D is undetermined. V gave up 0 bases and J gave up 6 bases, with 11 bases separating them. The CDR3 has 13 residues. Germline CDR1 DFQATT, CDR2 SNEGSKA (reference sequence). CDR3 region: CSAREWGNDGYTF. The CDR3 DNA is TGCAGTGCTAGAGAATGGGGAAACGATGGCTACACCTTC.

This clonotype was seen more than once but under ten times. The CDR3: CASSLTGPQYF. The CDR3 bases are TGTGCCAGCAGCCTCACCGGGCCGCAGTATTTT. The chain joins TRBV7-2 to TRBJ2-3; no firm D call. The germline V gene has CDR1 SGHTA and CDR2 FQGNSA. The CDR3 is made up of 11 amino acids. Trimming shortened V by 5 bases and J by 10 bases, and 10 bases separated the two germline ends. Full variable domain (missing parts from reference TRBV7-2 and TRBJ2-3): GAGVSQSPSNKVTEKGKDVELRCDPISGHTALYWYRQSLGQGLEFLIYFQGNSAPDKSGLPSDRFSAERTGGSVSTLTIQRTQQEDSAVYLCASSLTGPQYFGPGTRLTVL.

This chain's CDR3 is CASSVLTGTSGELFF. DNA for the CDR3: TGTGCCAGCAGTGTACTGACAGGGACGTCCGGGGAGCTGTTTTTT. V gene TRBV6-1 combines with J gene TRBJ2-2; TRBD1 agrees at 7 bases. Germline loops: CDR1 MNHNS, CDR2 SASEGT. The CDR3 length is 15 residues. After removal of 4 bases from V and 6 bases from J, the junction contained 8 bases not matched to a gene.

The CDR3 nucleotides read TGTGCCAGCAGCTTAATTATGAACACTGAAGCTTTCTTT. It yields the protein CASSLIMNTEAFF. The V call is TRBV11-2, the J call TRBJ1-1; D uncertain. CDR3 length: 13 amino acids. Trimming pared 2 bases from V and 0 bases from J, leaving 4 bases between. Looked up from germline, CDR1 is SGHAT and CDR2 is FQNNGV.

V gene TRBV7-2 combines with J gene TRBJ1-6, with 10 bases that match TRBD1. V shed 5 bases and J 10 bases; nucleotides not matched to a gene: 11. The CDR3 has 16 amino acids. Germline CDR1 and CDR2: SGHTA and FQGNSA. The CDR3 DNA reads TGTGCCAGCAGCAAGGAGGGGACAGGGGTAGCATCACCCCTCCACTTT. Translated: CASSKEGTGVASPLHF.

In this sample, this clonotype turned up a few times. CDR3 amino acids: CAISEDRGLKTQYF. CDR3 DNA sequence: TGTGCCATCAGTGAAGATAGGGGACTTAAGACCCAGTACTTC. V gene TRBV10-3 combines with J gene TRBJ2-5, with D possibly being TRBD2 (6 bases). V lost 3 bases, J lost 6 bases, and 14 bases lay in between. In germline, CDR1 is ENHRY, CDR2 SYGVKD. CDR3 length equals 14 residues.

The rearrangement uses TRBV7-8 and TRBJ2-7; 9 bases fit TRBD1. Germline CDR1 and CDR2: SGHVS and FQNEAQ. Losses at the gene ends were 4 bases for V and 4 bases for J; bases not matched to a gene: 11. The CDR3 loop spans 16 amino acids. The CDR3 nucleotides are TGTGCCAGCAGCTCTCGCCGGGACAGGGTTTTTTACGAGCAGTACTTC. As protein: CASSSRRDRVFYEQYF.

This clonotype has a handful of counts. The chain recombines TRBV7-2 with TRBJ2-5, with D possibly being TRBD1 or TRBD2 (5 bases each). Trimming removed 4 bases from V and 5 bases from J, with 11 bases in between. The CDR3 totals 13 residues. Germline-derived CDR1 and CDR2 are SGHTA and FQGNSA. DNA of the CDR3: TGTGCCAGCAGCTCGGGACCCCGGGAGACCCAGTACTTC. Translation gives CASSSGPRETQYF. The full variable domain, rest sourced from reference TRBV7-2 and TRBJ2-5, is GAGVSQSPSNKVTEKGKDVELRCDPISGHTALYWYRQSLGQGLEFLIYFQGNSAPDKSGLPSDRFSAERTGGSVSTLTIQRTQQEDSAVYLCASSSGPRETQYFGPGTRLLVL.

Only a few counts were recorded for this clonotype. The chain uses TRBV27 and TRBJ1-1, with TRBD1 as a possible D gene (5 bases). Germline assignment: CDR1 MNHEY and CDR2 SMNVEV (reference sequence). CDR3 length: 13 residues. The V and J ends lost 6 bases and 6 bases respectively, with 14 bases between them. CDR3 nucleotide sequence: TGTGCCAGCAGGAGGTCGGGAGGGGCTGAAGCTTTCTTT. Its protein is CASRRSGGAEAFF.

The chain combines TRBV20-1 with TRBJ1-1; unclear D gene. The CDR3 length is 13 residues. The V end was cut by 5 bases, the J end by 0 bases, with 10 bases between. Germline lookup yields CDR1 DFQATT and CDR2 SNEGSKA (reference sequence). CDR3 protein: CSAPVVLNTEAFF. The CDR3 coding sequence is TGCAGTGCTCCAGTGGTCTTGAACACTGAAGCTTTCTTT.